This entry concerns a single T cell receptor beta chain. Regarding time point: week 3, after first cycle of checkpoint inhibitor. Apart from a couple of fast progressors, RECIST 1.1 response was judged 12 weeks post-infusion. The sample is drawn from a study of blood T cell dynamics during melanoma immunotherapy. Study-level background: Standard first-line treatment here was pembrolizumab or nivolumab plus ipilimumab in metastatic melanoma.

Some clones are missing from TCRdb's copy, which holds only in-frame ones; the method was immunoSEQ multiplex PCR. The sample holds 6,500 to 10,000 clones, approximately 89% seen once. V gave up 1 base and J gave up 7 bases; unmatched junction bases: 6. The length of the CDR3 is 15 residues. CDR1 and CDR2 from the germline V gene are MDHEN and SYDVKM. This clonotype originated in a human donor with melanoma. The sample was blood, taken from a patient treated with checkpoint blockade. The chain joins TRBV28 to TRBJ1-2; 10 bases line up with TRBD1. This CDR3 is CASSLSDRGLGGYTF. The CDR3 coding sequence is TGTGCCAGCAGTTTATCGGACAGGGGGTTGGGTGGCTACACCTTC.